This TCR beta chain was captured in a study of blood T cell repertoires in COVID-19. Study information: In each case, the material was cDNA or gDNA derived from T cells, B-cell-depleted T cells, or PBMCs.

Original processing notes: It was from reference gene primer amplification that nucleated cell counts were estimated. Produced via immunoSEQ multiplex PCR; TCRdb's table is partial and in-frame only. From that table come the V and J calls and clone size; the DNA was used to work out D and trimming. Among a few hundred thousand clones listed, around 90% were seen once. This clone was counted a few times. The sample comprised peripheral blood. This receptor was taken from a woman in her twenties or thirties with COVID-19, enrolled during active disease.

CDR3 nucleotides: TGTGCCAGCAGCGGGACAGGGGGTTACAATGAGCAGTTCTTC. Its protein product is CASSGTGGYNEQFF. The chain recombines TRBV9 with TRBJ2-1; 10 nucleotides align to TRBD1. Losses at the gene ends were 3 bases for V and 4 bases for J; bases not matched to a gene: 1. The CDR3 length is 14 residues. Germline V gives CDR1 SGDLS, CDR2 YYNGEE.